These 19 T cell receptor beta chains were all obtained from the same sample, sequenced in a study of blood T cell repertoires in COVID-19 (dated by TCRdb to 2018 to 2020). Receptor amplification or capture employed the immunoSEQ multiplex PCR assay. The table comes from immuneACCESS by way of TCRdb, which keeps in-frame sequences with V and J called. Part of the clones is missing from these tables; in studies checked, under half for an unresolved V gene and the rest for unknown reasons. The sample profile shows 300,000 to 350,000 clones; 75% to 90% of them were found once. The top ten clonotypes cover roughly 2% of the sample. The specimen sequenced was PBMCs or T cells enriched from blood (not recorded which). These receptors were obtained from a man under 40 who had recovered from COVID-19.

The V gene is TRBV12-3 or TRBV12-4, the J gene TRBJ1-2, with 9 nucleotides matching TRBD1. CDR3 size: 13 residues. J gave up 7 bases and V 4 bases, and 4 bases lay outside the gene matches. The CDR3 loop is CASSWTGEVGYTF. The CDR3 DNA is TGTGCCAGCAGTTGGACAGGGGAGGTTGGCTACACCTTC.

The chain couples TRBV5-1 to TRBJ2-7; TRBD1 matches at 10 bases. The CDR3 consists of 15 residues. Trimming took 2 bases from V and 6 from J; bases not matched to a gene: 8. CDR1 and CDR2 from the germline V gene are SGHRS and YFSETQ. CDR3 in DNA: TGCGCCAGCAGCTTCACCGGGACAGGGGTTCTCGAGCAGTACTTC. This sequence encodes CASSFTGTGVLEQYF.

V and J are TRBV2 and TRBJ2-5; 10 nucleotides agree with TRBD1. This CDR3 has 16 amino acids. Germline V gives CDR1 SNHLY, CDR2 FYNNEI. V lost 5 bases and J lost 5; bases outside the gene matches: 11. The DNA of the CDR3 is TGTGCCAGCAGTCCCCGACAGGGGGCGGCGGGGGAGACCCAGTACTTC. Encoded protein: CASSPRQGAAGETQYF.

The chain joins TRBV2 to TRBJ1-2; D may be TRBD1 (6 bases). The CDR3 runs to 16 residues. Germline CDR1 SNHLY, CDR2 FYNNEI. The V end was cut by 6 bases, the J end by 2 bases, with 19 bases between. The CDR3 region has the DNA TGTGCCAGCAGCCTAGAACGGGACACTGCAAACTATGGCTACACCTTC. Its protein is CASSLERDTANYGYTF.

The chain couples TRBV11-2 to TRBJ1-5; no clear D. The CDR3 loop spans 15 amino acids. Trimming cost V 1 base and J 7 bases, with 14 bases left between them. Germline loops: CDR1 SGHAT, CDR2 FQNNGV. In DNA, the CDR3 is TGTGCCAGCAGCTTAGGTGGTGGAGCGAACCAGCCCCAGCATTTT. As protein: CASSLGGGANQPQHF. The variable domain in full, completed from reference TRBV11-2 and TRBJ1-5, reads EAGVAQSPRYKIIEKRQSVAFWCNPISGHATLYWYQQILGQGPKLLIQFQNNGVVDDSQLPKDRFSAERLKGVDSTLKIQPAKLEDSAVYLCASSLGGGANQPQHFGDGTRLSIL.

The chain couples TRBV19 to TRBJ2-3; D is ambiguous. Between the trimmed V and J ends, which lost 1 base and 2 bases, there was a span of 4 bases. The germline V gene has CDR1 LNHDA and CDR2 SQIVND (reference sequence). The CDR3 runs 13 residues. CDR3 amino acids: CASSIGATDTQYF. In DNA, the CDR3 is TGTGCCAGTAGTATAGGGGCCACAGATACGCAGTATTTT.

The V gene is TRBV19, the J gene TRBJ2-1; 10 nucleotides agree with TRBD1. The CDR3 consists of 15 residues. V lost 8 bases and J lost 3; bases outside the gene matches: 7. CDR1 is LNHDA, CDR2 SQIVND, per germline (reference sequence). The CDR3 DNA reads TGTGCCAGTCGTGCCGGACAGGGGGTCTACAATGAGCAGTTCTTC. It is translated as CASRAGQGVYNEQFF.

This clone was found once. This chain connects TRBV4-3 to TRBJ1-1, with D unresolved. The V and J ends lost 1 base and 5 bases respectively, with 17 bases between them. Looked up from germline, CDR1 is LGHNA and CDR2 is YSLEER. This CDR3 spans 16 amino acids. CDR3 bases: TGCGCCAGCAGCCAAGGGAGGGCTTCCTCTCGAACTGAAGCTTTCTTT. It encodes CASSQGRASSRTEAFF.

This chain uses TRBV6-2 or TRBV6-3 with TRBJ1-2; no reliable D call. The CDR3 is 13 residues long. The germline V gene has CDR1 MNHEY and CDR2 SVGEGT. Trimming removed 2 bases at V and 0 bases at J, with 4 bases between. The CDR3 DNA follows: TGTGCCAGCAGTTACAGAGCTAACTATGGCTACACCTTC. As protein: CASSYRANYGYTF.

The gene calls are TRBV29-1 and TRBJ2-1; 8 bases align to TRBD1. V dropped 4 bases and J dropped 5; count of bases not matched to a gene: 7. CDR3 size: 14 residues. CDR1 is SQVTM, CDR2 ANQGSEA, per germline. DNA of the CDR3: TGCAGCGTTGTAAGACAGGGGCATGACAATGAGCAGTTCTTC. Amino acid sequence: CSVVRQGHDNEQFF.

This clone appeared a single time. The chain couples TRBV28 to TRBJ2-2, with 7 positions matching TRBD2. J lost 7 bases, V lost 3 bases, and 8 bases had no gene match. This CDR3 is built from 15 residues. Germline CDR1 reads MDHEN; CDR2 reads SYDVKM. This CDR3 is CASSLRRLAGGELFF. Written as DNA, the CDR3 is TGTGCCAGCAGTTTGCGGCGACTAGCAGGCGGGGAGCTGTTTTTT.

The rearrangement links TRBV7-9 to TRBJ1-1, with D possibly being TRBD1 (6 bases). Trimming took off 2 bases at V and 1 base at J, with 20 bases between the two ends. The CDR3 is 18 amino acids. Germline V CDR1 and CDR2: SEHNR, FQNEAQ (reference sequence). CDR3 bases: TGTGCCAGCAGCTTATTAAATCTTTCACAGGGAACGAACACTGAAGCTTTCTTT. It yields the protein CASSLLNLSQGTNTEAFF. Drawing the rest from reference TRBV7-9 and TRBJ1-1, the complete variable domain is DTGVSQNPRHKITKRGQNVTFRCDPISEHNRLYWYRQTLGQGPEFLTYFQNEAQLEKSRLLSDRFSAERPKGSFSTLEIQRTEQGDSAMYLCASSLLNLSQGTNTEAFFGQGTRLTVV.

The chain has TRBV3-1 (or the pseudogene TRBV3-2) and TRBJ1-2; 7 bases align to TRBD1. V shed 4 bases and J 2 bases; nucleotides not matched to a gene: 10. The CDR3 spans 16 residues. Germline lookup yields CDR1 LGHDT and CDR2 YNNKEL (reference sequence). The CDR3 DNA reads as TGTGCCAGCAGCCGGTTTCGGGACAGAGGAAACTATGGCTACACCTTC. It specifies CASSRFRDRGNYGYTF.

V gene TRBV6-2 or TRBV6-3 combines with J gene TRBJ2-7; tentatively, D is TRBD2 (6 bases). Germline V gene lookup returns CDR1 MNHEY and CDR2 SVGEGT. This CDR3 has 15 residues. Trimming took 0 bases from V and 7 from J, leaving 16 bases between them. The CDR3 reads CASSYSIGGSSEQYF. CDR3 coding DNA: TGTGCCAGCAGTTACTCGATTGGGGGGTCCTCAGAGCAGTACTTC.

The genes are TRBV15 and TRBJ2-5; D perhaps matches TRBD2 (6 bases). CDR1 is LNHNV, CDR2 YYDKDF, per germline (reference sequence). The CDR3 contains 15 residues. The germline V and J ends were trimmed by 6 bases and 1 base, with 15 bases remaining between them. CDR3 sequence: CATRSQEGAQETQYF. The DNA of the CDR3 is TGTGCCACCAGATCTCAGGAGGGAGCCCAAGAGACCCAGTACTTC.

The chain couples TRBV20-1 to TRBJ1-2, with a weak D call TRBD1 (6 bases). The CDR3 has 13 amino acids. Germline assignment: CDR1 DFQATT and CDR2 SNEGSKA (reference sequence). The V end was cut by 3 bases, the J end by 4 bases, with 12 bases between. The chain's CDR3 is CSASQGITYGYTF. CDR3 DNA: TGCAGTGCTAGTCAGGGGATTACCTATGGCTACACCTTC.

This sequence joins TRBV15 and TRBJ2-7; weak D call: TRBD1 (5 bases). V was cut by 0 bases and J by 5 bases, with 17 bases left in between. The CDR3 length is 16 residues. Germline lookup yields CDR1 LNHNV and CDR2 YYDKDF (reference sequence). In DNA form, the CDR3 reads TGTGCCACCAGCAGAGAGGGTAGGGGAACTCTCCACGAGCAGTACTTC. This sequence encodes CATSREGRGTLHEQYF. The variable domain in full, completed from reference TRBV15 and TRBJ2-7, reads DAMVIQNPRYQVTQFGKPVTLSCSQTLNHNVMYWYQQKSSQAPKLLFHYYDKDFNNEADTPDNFQSRRPNTSFCFLDIRSPGLGDTAMYLCATSREGRGTLHEQYFGPGTRLTVT.

The rearrangement joins TRBV6-5 to TRBJ1-3; D is ambiguous. Germline loops: CDR1 MNHEY, CDR2 SVGAGI. This CDR3 contains 12 residues. V was cut by 8 bases and J by 4 bases, with 9 bases left in between. The CDR3 coding sequence is TGTGCCAGCCTAGGCAGCGGAAACACCATATATTTT. The encoded protein is CASLGSGNTIYF.

The chain uses TRBV5-4 and TRBJ1-1; TRBD1 matches at 11 bases. The CDR3 is 16 amino acids. Germline values: CDR1 SGHNT, CDR2 YYREEE (reference sequence). The J segment lost 0 bases and the V segment lost 5 bases, leaving 6 bases of the junction unmatched. The CDR3 DNA reads TGTGCCAGCAGGGTGGGACAGGGGGGCATGAACACTGAAGCTTTCTTT. Residues: CASRVGQGGMNTEAFF.